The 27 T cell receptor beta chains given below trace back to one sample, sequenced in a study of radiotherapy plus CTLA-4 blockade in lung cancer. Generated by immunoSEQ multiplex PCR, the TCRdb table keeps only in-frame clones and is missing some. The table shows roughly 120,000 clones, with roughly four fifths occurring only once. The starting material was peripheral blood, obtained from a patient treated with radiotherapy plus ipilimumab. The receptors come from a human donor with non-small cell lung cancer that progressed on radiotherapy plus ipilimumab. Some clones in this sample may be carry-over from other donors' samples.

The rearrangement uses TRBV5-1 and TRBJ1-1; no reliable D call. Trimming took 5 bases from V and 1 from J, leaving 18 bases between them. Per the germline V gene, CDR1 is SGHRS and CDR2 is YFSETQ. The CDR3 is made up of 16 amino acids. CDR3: CASSPTLRGTNTEAFF. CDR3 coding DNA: TGCGCCAGCAGTCCAACCCTTAGAGGTACGAACACTGAAGCTTTCTTT.

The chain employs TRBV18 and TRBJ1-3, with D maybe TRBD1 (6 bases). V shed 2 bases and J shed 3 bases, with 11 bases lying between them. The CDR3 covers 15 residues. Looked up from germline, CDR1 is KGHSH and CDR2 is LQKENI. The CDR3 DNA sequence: TGTGCCAGCTCACCATTCACAGGGATTGGAAACACCATATATTTT. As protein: CASSPFTGIGNTIYF.

Here the CDR3 DNA reads TGTGCCATCAGCCCCGTCGCCACTAGCAATCAGCCCCAGCATTTT. It encodes CAISPVATSNQPQHF. The rearrangement uses TRBV10-3 and TRBJ1-5; D gene ambiguous. The CDR3 length is 15 residues. Germline assignment: CDR1 ENHRY and CDR2 SYGVKD. V was clipped by 6 bases and J by 0 bases, with 12 bases between them.

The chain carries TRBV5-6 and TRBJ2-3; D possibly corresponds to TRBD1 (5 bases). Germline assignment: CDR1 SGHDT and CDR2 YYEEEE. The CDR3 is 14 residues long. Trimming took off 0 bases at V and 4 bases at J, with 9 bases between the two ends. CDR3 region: CASSLDRFADTQYF. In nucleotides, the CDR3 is TGTGCCAGCAGCTTGGACAGGTTTGCAGATACGCAGTATTTT.

The CDR3 DNA is TGTGCCAGCAGTGAATCCGGTTACTCCTACAATGAGCAGTTCTTC. Translating it yields CASSESGYSYNEQFF. The chain carries TRBV2 and TRBJ2-1; no firm D call. The CDR3 totals 15 residues. CDR1 is SNHLY and CDR2 is FYNNEI in the germline V gene. Trimming left V 2 bases short and J 0 bases short, with 8 bases between.

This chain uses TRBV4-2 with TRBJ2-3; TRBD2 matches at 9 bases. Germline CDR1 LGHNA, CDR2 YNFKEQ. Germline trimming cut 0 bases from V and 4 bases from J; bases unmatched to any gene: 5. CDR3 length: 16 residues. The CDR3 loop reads CASSQDFTSGSDTQYF. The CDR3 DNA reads TGTGCCAGCAGCCAAGATTTCACTAGCGGGTCAGATACGCAGTATTTT.

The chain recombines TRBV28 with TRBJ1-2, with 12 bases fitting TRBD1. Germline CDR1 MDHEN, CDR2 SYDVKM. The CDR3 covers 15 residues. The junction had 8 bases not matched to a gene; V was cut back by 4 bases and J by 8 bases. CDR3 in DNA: TGTGCCAGCAGTTCCTACCGGGACAGGGGGCCAGGCTACACCTTC. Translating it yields CASSSYRDRGPGYTF.

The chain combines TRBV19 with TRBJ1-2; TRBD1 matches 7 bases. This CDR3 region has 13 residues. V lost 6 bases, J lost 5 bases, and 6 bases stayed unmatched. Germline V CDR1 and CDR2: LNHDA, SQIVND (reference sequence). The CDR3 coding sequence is TGTGCCAGTAGCATACGGACAGGTTATGGCTACACCTTC. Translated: CASSIRTGYGYTF.

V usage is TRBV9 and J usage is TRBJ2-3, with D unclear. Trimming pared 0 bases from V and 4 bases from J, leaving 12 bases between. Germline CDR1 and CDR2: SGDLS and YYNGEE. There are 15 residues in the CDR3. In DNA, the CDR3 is TGTGCCAGCAGCGTAGGAGTGGGGATCGCAGATACGCAGTATTTT. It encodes CASSVGVGIADTQYF.

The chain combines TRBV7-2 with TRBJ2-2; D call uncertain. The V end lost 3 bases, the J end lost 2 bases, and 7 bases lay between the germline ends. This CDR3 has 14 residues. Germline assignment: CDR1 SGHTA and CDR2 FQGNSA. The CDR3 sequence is CASSFFRNTGELFF. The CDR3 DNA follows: TGTGCCAGCAGCTTTTTCCGTAACACCGGGGAGCTGTTTTTT.

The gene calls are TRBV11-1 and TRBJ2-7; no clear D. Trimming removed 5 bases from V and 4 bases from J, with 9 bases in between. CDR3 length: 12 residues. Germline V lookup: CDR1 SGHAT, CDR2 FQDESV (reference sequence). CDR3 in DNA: TGTGCCAGCAGCAGTACACCTTACGAGCAGTACTTC. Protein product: CASSSTPYEQYF.

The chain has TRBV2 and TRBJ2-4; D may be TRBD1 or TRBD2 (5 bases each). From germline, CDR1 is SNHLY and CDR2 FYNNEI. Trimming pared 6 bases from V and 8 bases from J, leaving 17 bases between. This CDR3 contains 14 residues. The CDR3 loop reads CASSHEGRGDIQYF. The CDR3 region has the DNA TGTGCCAGCAGCCACGAGGGTAGGGGCGACATTCAGTACTTC.

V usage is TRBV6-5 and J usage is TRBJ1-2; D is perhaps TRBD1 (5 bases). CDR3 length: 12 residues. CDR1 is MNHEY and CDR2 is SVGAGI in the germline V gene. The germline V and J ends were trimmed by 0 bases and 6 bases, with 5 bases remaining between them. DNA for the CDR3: TGTGCCAGCAGTTACTCGGGGGATGGCTACACCTTC. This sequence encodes CASSYSGDGYTF.

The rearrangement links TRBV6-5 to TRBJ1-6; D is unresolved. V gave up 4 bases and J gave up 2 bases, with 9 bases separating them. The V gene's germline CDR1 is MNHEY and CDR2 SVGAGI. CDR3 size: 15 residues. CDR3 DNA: TGTGCCAGCAGTTCTGGGTGGCCCTATAATTCACCCCTCCACTTT. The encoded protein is CASSSGWPYNSPLHF.

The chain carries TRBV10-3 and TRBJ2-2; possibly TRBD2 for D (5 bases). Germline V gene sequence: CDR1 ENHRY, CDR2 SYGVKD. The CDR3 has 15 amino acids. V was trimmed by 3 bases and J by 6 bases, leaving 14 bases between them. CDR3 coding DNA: TGTGCCATCAGTGATGGCCTAGCAGCACCCGGGGAGCTGTTTTTT. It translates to CAISDGLAAPGELFF.

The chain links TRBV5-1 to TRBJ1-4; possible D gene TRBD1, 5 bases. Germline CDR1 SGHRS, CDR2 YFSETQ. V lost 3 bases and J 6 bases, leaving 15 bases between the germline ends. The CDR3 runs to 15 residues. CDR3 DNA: TGCGCCAGCAGCTGGAACGGGGGGGTTGATGAAAAACTGTTTTTT. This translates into CASSWNGGVDEKLFF.

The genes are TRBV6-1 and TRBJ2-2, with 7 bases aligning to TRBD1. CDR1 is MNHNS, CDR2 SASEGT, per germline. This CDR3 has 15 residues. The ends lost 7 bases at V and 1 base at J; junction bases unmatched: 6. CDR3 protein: CASKPGQMNTGELFF. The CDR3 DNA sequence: TGTGCCAGCAAACCGGGACAGATGAACACCGGGGAGCTGTTTTTT.

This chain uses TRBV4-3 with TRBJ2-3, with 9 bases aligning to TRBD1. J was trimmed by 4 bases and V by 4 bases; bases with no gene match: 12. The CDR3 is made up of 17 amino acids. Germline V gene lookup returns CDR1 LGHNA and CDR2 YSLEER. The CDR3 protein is CASSPRYRTGVADTQYF. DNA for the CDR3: TGCGCCAGCAGCCCTAGATACAGGACAGGGGTGGCAGATACGCAGTATTTT.

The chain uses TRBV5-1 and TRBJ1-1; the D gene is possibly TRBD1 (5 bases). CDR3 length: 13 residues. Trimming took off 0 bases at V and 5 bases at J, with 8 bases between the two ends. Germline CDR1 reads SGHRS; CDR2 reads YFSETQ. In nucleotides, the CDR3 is TGCGCCAGCAGCTTGGCAGGGACGACTGAAGCTTTCTTT. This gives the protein CASSLAGTTEAFF.

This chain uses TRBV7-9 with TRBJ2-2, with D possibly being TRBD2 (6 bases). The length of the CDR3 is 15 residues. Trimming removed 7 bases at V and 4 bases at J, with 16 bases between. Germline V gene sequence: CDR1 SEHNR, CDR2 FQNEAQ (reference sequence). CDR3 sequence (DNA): TGTGCCAGCACCACCCCCCGGGGGTTCACCGGGGAGCTGTTTTTT. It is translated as CASTTPRGFTGELFF. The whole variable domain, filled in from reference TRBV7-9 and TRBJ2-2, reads DTGVSQNPRHKITKRGQNVTFRCDPISEHNRLYWYRQTLGQGPEFLTYFQNEAQLEKSRLLSDRFSAERPKGSFSTLEIQRTEQGDSAMYLCASTTPRGFTGELFFGEGSRLTVL.

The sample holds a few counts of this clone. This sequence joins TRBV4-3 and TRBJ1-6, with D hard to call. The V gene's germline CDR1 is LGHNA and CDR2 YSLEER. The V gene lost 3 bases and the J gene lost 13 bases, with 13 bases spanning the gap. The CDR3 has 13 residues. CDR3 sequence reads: CASSHLGVYPLHF. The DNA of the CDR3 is TGCGCCAGCAGCCACCTGGGTGTGTATCCCCTCCACTTT.

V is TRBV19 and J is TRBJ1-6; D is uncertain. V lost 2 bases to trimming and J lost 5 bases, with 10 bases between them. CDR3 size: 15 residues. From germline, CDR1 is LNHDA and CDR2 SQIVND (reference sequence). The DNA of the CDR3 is TGTGCCAGTAGTATACAAGGGAGTAATAATTCACCCCTCCACTTT. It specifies CASSIQGSNNSPLHF.

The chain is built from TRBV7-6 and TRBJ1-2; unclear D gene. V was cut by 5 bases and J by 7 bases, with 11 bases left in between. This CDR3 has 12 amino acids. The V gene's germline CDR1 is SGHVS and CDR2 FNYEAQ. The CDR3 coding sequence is TGTGCCAGCAGCACCGTCCGGGGTGGCTACACCTTC. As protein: CASSTVRGGYTF.

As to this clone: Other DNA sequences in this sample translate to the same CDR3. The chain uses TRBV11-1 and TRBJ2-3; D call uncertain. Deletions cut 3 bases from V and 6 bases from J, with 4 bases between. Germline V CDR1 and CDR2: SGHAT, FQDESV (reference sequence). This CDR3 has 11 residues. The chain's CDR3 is CASSFSDTQYF. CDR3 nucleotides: TGTGCCAGCAGCTTTTCCGATACGCAGTATTTT. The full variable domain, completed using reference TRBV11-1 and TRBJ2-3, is EAEVAQSPRYKITEKSQAVAFWCDPISGHATLYWYRQILGQGPELLVQFQDESVVDDSQLPKDRFSAERLKGVDSTLKIQPAELGDSAMYLCASSFSDTQYFGPGTRLTVL.

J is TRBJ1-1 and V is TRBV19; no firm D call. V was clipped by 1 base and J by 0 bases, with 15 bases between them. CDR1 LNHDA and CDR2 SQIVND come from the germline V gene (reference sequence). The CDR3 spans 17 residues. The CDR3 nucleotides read TGTGCCAGTAGTATAGTTTACGGCGAACTTATGAACACTGAAGCTTTCTTT. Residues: CASSIVYGELMNTEAFF.

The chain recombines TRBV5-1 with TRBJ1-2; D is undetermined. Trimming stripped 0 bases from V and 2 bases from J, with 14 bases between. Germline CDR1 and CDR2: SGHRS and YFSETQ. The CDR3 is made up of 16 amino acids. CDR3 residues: CASSLEAMDGNYGYTF. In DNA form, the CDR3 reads TGCGCCAGCAGCTTGGAGGCGATGGACGGGAACTATGGCTACACCTTC.

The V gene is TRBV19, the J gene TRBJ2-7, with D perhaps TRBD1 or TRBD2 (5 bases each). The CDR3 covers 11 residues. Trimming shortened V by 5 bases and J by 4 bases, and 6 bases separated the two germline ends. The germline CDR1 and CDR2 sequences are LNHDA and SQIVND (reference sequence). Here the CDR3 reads CASSEGYEQYF. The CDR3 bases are TGTGCCAGTAGTGAGGGGTACGAGCAGTACTTC. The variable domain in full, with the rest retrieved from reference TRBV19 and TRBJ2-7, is DGGITQSPKYLFRKEGQNVTLSCEQNLNHDAMYWYRQDPGQGLRLIYYSQIVNDFQKGDIAEGYSVSREKKESFPLTVTSAQKNPTAFYLCASSEGYEQYFGPGTRLTVT.